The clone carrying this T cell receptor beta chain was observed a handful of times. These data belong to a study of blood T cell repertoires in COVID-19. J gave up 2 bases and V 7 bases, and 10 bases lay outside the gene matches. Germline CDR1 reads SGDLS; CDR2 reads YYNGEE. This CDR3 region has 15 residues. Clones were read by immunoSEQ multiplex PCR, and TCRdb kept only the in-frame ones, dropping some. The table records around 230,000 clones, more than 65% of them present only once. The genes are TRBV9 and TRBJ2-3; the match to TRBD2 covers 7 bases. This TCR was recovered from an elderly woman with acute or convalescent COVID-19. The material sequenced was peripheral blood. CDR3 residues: CASGGVPTLTDTQYF. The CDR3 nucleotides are TGTGCCAGCGGGGGGGTGCCTACCCTCACAGATACGCAGTATTTT.